The T cell receptor (beta chain) described here comes from a study of T cells in Graves' hyperthyroidism and ophthalmopathy. The study's findings and limits: Most clonotypes that expanded in the thyroid above 0.001 also showed up in blood.

Details on this clonotype: Its antigen remains unidentified.

The investigators amplified TCR beta CDR3 regions from RNA transcripts. The HTBI primer set served for first-round RT-PCR of the TCR CDR3. TCRdb recomputed calls from the multiplex PCR reads with MiXCR, one row per CDR3 protein. The top ten clones hold roughly 26% of a sample with 75,000 to 100,000 distinct CDR3 sequences, around 50% of them seen once. Sequencing used blood. This receptor was obtained from a middle-aged woman with Graves' hyperthyroidism.

DNA of the CDR3: TGCAGTGCGGAGTCGGGACGGGTCTCTGGGGCCAACGTCCTGACTTTC. This sequence encodes CSAESGRVSGANVLTF. The chain uses TRBV20-1 and TRBJ2-6; D possibly matches TRBD1 or TRBD2 (5 bases each). CDR3 length: 16 amino acids. Germline V gene sequence: CDR1 DFQATT, CDR2 SNEGSKA (reference sequence). V lost 6 bases and J lost 0, with 15 bases in between.